The following is a TCR beta chain sequence with its context. Only a few counts were recorded for this clone. Its antigen is currently not known. No base quality information exists; no much larger clone differs at one position. Whole blood was collected in K2EDTA tubes by collaborating institutions according to the institutions' own protocols. Collaborator samples were shipped for TCRbeta analysis as frozen whole blood, isolated PBMCs, or DNA extracted from either sample type. The immunoSEQ Assay, a bias-controlled multiplex PCR, was used to amplify TCRbeta CDR3 regions from genomic DNA. From the authors' description of their analysis: The number of nucleated cells in each sample was estimated from the amplification of reference gene primers within the assay. To quantify the absolute abundance of each unique TCRbeta CDR3 rearrangement, sequence reads were collapsed and filtered. For each sample, productive Simpson clonality was calculated as the square root of Simpson's diversity index across productive rearrangements. Drawn from immuneACCESS, this table holds only the in-frame rearrangements with V and J called that TCRdb kept. Clones are partly lost; checked studies trace under half to an unresolved V gene and leave the rest unexplained. D and trimming were read from the DNA, whereas the V and J calls and clone size are those reported in that table. This sample lists fewer than 250,000 clones; around 84% were detected once. Nearly 20% of the sample lies in the top ten.

This sample stems from a study of blood T cell repertoires in COVID-19 (dated by TCRdb to between 2020 and 2021). At the level of the whole study: The collaborator samples originated in the United States, Italy and Spain and spanned the acute and convalescent phases of COVID-19. The prospective study material was composed of cDNA or gDNA derived from T cells, B-cell-depleted T cells, or PBMCs. The dataset comprised deeply sampled blood TCRbeta repertoires from subjects exposed to, actively infected with, or recovered from COVID-19. A freely available public database, intended as a resource for researchers studying the immune response to SARS-CoV-2, is where the repertoires were released. The samples were drawn from two sources: the first 160 participants of the ongoing ImmuneRACE study, and 1,254 subjects contributed by 6 global collaborators. Sample metadata almost always included a de-identified subject ID, COVID-19 status, age in years and sex. Where available, HLA class I and class II types were taken from metadata supplied by the sample provider and were not determined by assay-based typing. Broad study findings and their caveats: How much clinical and demographic metadata was included differed by source and by participant, and the metadata was provided uncurated.

The CDR3 spans 13 residues, from the cysteine through the phenylalanine. Only the CDR3 portion is preserved as DNA: 39 bases, with reading frame beginning at the first base. CDR1 SGDLS and CDR2 YYNGEE were looked up in the germline V gene. At the junction V is shortened by 4 bases and J by 10 bases; bases outside the gene matches: 4. The sample comprised peripheral blood. This chain joins TRBV9 to TRBJ2-7, with TRBD2 matching 14 junction bases. This sequence was found in a man aged 25 to 40 with active or convalescent COVID-19. The nucleotide sequence is given as TGTGCCAGCAGCTTGGGACTAGCGGGGGCTCAGTACTTC. This encodes CASSLGLAGAQYF.